This TCR beta chain was sequenced in a study of long-term antiretroviral therapy in people with HIV. Study conclusions and caveats: The range of CDR3 lengths in HIV repertoires proved narrower than that found in controls.

Concerning this clone: Its antigen is undetermined.

Investigators performed immunoSEQ version v3.0 at survey level. This table comes from immunoSEQ multiplex PCR, and its TCRdb copy is limited to in-frame clones, with some not included. Of 30,000 to 40,000 clones detected, 70% to 80% appear once; the ten largest clones hold roughly 7.2%. Germline V CDR1 and CDR2: MNHEY, SMNVEV (reference sequence). V was clipped by 5 bases and J by 5 bases; unmatched bases: 9. The CDR3 loop spans 14 amino acids. The chain combines TRBV27 with TRBJ2-7; 7 bases line up with TRBD1. This receptor was taken from a woman aged 45-60 years with HIV. This material consisted of unsorted PBMCs, taken 2 years after starting antiretroviral therapy. The CDR3 region has the DNA TGTGCCAGCAGTGGAACGACAGGGTACGACGAGCAGTACTTC. Amino acids: CASSGTTGYDEQYF.